The 9 T cell receptor beta chains listed next were all sequenced from one sample in a study of regulatory T cells in long-lasting Graves disease. Sequencing libraries for TCR beta were prepared with iRepertoire HTBI primers and Arm-PCR of CDR3 regions. One entry per CDR3 protein results from TCRdb running MiXCR on the multiplex PCR reads. Here the sample spans some 340,000 distinct CDR3 sequences, about 11% being singletons. Time point: newly diagnosed GD, antithyroid drugs for less than 3 months. PBMC RNA served as the TCR library source. The data were also submitted as part of a second study, on T cells in Graves' hyperthyroidism and ophthalmopathy.

The source material was peripheral blood mononuclear cells (PBMCs), sampled at new diagnosis, from a patient treated with antithyroid drugs. The receptors here all came from a woman aged 18-29 years with Graves disease.

The rearrangement joins TRBV6-4 to TRBJ1-6; D remains unclear. V was trimmed by 5 bases and J by 9 bases, leaving 17 bases between them. The CDR3 loop spans 15 amino acids. Per germline, CDR1 MRHNA and CDR2 SNTAGT. CDR3 sequence (DNA): TGTGCCAGCAGTTACGTGAGAGGTCCGATTTCACCCCTCCACTTT. As protein: CASSYVRGPISPLHF.

J is TRBJ1-2 and V is TRBV6-1; D is undetermined. Germline-derived CDR1 and CDR2 are MNHNS and SASEGT. V was shortened by 6 bases and J by 0 bases, with 11 bases between the two germline ends. The CDR3 loop spans 14 amino acids. In DNA, the CDR3 is TGTGCCAGCAGACTGACCGGGTCTAACTATGGCTACACCTTC. This translates into CASRLTGSNYGYTF.

This clonotype was counted at least ten times. The chain is built from TRBV2 and TRBJ1-2; TRBD1 agrees at 7 bases. Germline trimming cut 8 bases from V and 4 bases from J; bases unmatched to any gene: 7. Germline CDR1 is SNHLY and CDR2 is FYNNEI. This CDR3 is 13 amino acids long. This CDR3 reads CASLWDRLYGYTF. As DNA, the CDR3 is TGTGCCAGCCTATGGGACAGACTCTATGGCTACACCTTC.

V and J are TRBV19 and TRBJ2-2; TRBD2 matches 8 bases. CDR1 and CDR2 (germline): LNHDA, SQIVND (reference sequence). V was pared by 10 bases and J by 7 bases, with 14 bases of the junction left unmatched. The CDR3 spans 15 residues. The CDR3 sequence: CATNRRAGGRGELFF. CDR3 DNA sequence: TGTGCCACAAATCGGCGGGCGGGGGGCCGCGGGGAGCTGTTTTTT. The whole variable domain, remainder taken from reference TRBV19 and TRBJ2-2, is DGGITQSPKYLFRKEGQNVTLSCEQNLNHDAMYWYRQDPGQGLRLIYYSQIVNDFQKGDIAEGYSVSREKKESFPLTVTSAQKNPTAFYLCATNRRAGGRGELFFGEGSRLTVL.

This clonotype was observed at least ten times. V is TRBV3-1 and J is TRBJ2-3, with 15 nucleotides matching TRBD2. Germline CDR1 is LGHDT and CDR2 is YNNKEL (reference sequence). The CDR3 is 17 residues long. With 5 bases clipped from V and 2 bases from J, the junction kept 5 bases outside the gene matches. As DNA, the CDR3 is TGTGCCAGCAGCTATGGACTAGCGGGGGGGGACACAGATACGCAGTATTTT. Amino acid sequence: CASSYGLAGGDTDTQYF.

CDR3 nucleotides: TGCAGTGCCCGGGGACAAATCAATGAGCAGTTCTTC. Protein sequence: CSARGQINEQFF. The chain carries TRBV20-1 and TRBJ2-1, with a tentative D call TRBD1 (6 bases). CDR1 and CDR2 from the germline V gene are DFQATT and SNEGSKA (reference sequence). The V end was cut by 6 bases, the J end by 6 bases, with 12 bases between. CDR3 length: 12 amino acids.

The table lists this clonotype with many counts. The chain joins TRBV7-9 to TRBJ2-1, with 13 positions matching TRBD2. Germline CDR1 is SEHNR and CDR2 is FQNEAQ (reference sequence). V trimming: 4 bases; J trimming: 6 bases; junction bases outside the gene matches: 6. This CDR3 spans 16 amino acids. Here the CDR3 DNA reads TGTGCCAGCAGCTCCCGGACTAGCGGGAGAGTCAATGAGCAGTTCTTC. Amino acid sequence: CASSSRTSGRVNEQFF.

This clonotype was detected many times. The chain joins TRBV12-3 or TRBV12-4 to TRBJ2-3; D is possibly TRBD2 (5 bases). The CDR3 runs to 17 residues. Trimming stripped 7 bases from V and 4 bases from J, with 24 bases between. The CDR3 is CASTFDLFGDLPDTQYF. The CDR3 coding sequence is TGTGCCAGCACCTTCGATCTTTTCGGGGATCTACCAGATACGCAGTATTTT.

This clonotype was found many times. This chain links TRBV14 with TRBJ1-1; D is uncertain. The V end lost 4 bases, the J end lost 11 bases, and 8 bases lay between the germline ends. Looked up from germline, CDR1 is SGHDN and CDR2 is FVKESK. The CDR3 has 10 amino acids. CDR3 sequence reads: CASSLTGAFF. The DNA for the CDR3 is TGTGCCAGCAGCCTTACCGGGGCTTTCTTT. The entire variable domain, with the rest obtained from reference TRBV14 and TRBJ1-1, is as follows: EAGVTQFPSHSVIEKGQTVTLRCDPISGHDNLYWYRRVMGKEIKFLLHFVKESKQDESGMPNNRFLAERTGGTYSTLKVQPAELEDSGVYFCASSLTGAFFGQGTRLTVV.